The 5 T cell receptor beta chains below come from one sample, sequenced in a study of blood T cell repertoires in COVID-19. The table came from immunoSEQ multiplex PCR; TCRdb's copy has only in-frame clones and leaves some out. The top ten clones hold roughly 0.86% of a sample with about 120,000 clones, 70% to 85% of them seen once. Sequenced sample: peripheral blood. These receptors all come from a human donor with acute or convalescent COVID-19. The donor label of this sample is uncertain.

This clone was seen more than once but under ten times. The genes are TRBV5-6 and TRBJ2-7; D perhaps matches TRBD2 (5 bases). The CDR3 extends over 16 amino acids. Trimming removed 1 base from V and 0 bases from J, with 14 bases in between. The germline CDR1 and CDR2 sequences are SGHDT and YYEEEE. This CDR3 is CASSLHGSLASYEQYF. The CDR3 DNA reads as TGTGCCAGCAGCTTGCACGGGTCCCTAGCCTCCTACGAGCAGTACTTC.

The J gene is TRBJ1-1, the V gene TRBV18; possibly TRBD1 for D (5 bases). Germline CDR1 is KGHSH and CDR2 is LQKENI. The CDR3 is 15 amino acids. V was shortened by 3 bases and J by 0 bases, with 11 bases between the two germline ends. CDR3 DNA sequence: TGTGCCAGCTCACCCGGGACTGACATGAACACTGAAGCTTTCTTT. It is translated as CASSPGTDMNTEAFF.

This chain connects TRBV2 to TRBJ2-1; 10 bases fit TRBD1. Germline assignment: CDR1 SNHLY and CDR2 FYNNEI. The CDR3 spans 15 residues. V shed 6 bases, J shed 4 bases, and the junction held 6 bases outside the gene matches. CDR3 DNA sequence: TGTGCCAGCAGCCTTAGGACAGGGGGATACAATGAGCAGTTCTTC. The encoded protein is CASSLRTGGYNEQFF.

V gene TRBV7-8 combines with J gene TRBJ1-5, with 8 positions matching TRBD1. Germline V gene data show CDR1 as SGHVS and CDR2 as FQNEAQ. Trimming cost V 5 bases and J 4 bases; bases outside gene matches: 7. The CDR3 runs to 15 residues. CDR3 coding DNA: TGTGCCAGCAGCCACGACAGGGGAGGTAATCAGCCCCAGCATTTT. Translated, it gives CASSHDRGGNQPQHF.

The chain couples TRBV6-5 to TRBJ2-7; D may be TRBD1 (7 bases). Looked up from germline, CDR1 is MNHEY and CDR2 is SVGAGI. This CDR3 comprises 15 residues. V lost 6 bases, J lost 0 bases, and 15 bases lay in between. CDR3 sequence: CASRRGGDSSYEQYF. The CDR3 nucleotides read TGTGCCAGCAGGCGAGGAGGGGACAGCTCCTACGAGCAGTACTTC.